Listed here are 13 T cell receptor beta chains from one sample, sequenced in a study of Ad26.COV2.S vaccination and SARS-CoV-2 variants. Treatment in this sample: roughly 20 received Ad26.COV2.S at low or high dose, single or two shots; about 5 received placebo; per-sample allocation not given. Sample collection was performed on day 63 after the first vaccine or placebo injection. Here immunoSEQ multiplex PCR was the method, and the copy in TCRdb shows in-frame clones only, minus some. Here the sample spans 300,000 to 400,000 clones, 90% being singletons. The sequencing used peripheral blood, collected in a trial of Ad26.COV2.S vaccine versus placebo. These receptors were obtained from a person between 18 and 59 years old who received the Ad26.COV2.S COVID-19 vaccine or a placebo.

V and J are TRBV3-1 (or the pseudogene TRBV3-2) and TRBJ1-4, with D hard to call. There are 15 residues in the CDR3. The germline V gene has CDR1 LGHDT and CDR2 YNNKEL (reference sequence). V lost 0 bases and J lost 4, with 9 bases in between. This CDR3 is CASSQDYELNEKLFF. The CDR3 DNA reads TGTGCCAGCAGCCAAGATTATGAGCTTAATGAAAAACTGTTTTTT.

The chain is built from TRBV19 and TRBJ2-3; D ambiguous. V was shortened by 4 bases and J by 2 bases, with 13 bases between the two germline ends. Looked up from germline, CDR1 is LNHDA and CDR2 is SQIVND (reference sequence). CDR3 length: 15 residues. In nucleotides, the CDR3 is TGTGCCAGTAGTACCCCCCTTCGAGACACAGATACGCAGTATTTT. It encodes CASSTPLRDTDTQYF.

CDR3 region: CASSSQGNEQFF. The CDR3 bases are TGTGCCAGCAGCTCACAGGGGAATGAGCAGTTCTTC. The genes are TRBV12-3 or TRBV12-4 and TRBJ2-1; TRBD1 matches 7 bases. V was pared by 6 bases and J by 7 bases, with 3 bases of the junction left unmatched. This CDR3 is 12 amino acids long.

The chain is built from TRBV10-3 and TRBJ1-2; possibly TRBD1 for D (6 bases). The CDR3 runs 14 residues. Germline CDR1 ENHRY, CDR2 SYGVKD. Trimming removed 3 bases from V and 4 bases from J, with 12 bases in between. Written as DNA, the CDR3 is TGTGCCATCAGTGAAGGGGGACGGCCCTATGGCTACACCTTC. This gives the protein CAISEGGRPYGYTF.

This chain's CDR3 is CASSPPSTNRRNTEAFF. The CDR3 DNA reads as TGTGCCAGCAGTCCCCCCTCCACGAACCGGAGGAACACTGAAGCTTTCTTT. This chain connects TRBV27 to TRBJ1-1; D ambiguous. V was trimmed by 5 bases and J by 1 base, leaving 20 bases between them. CDR3 length: 17 amino acids. Germline V gene lookup returns CDR1 MNHEY and CDR2 SMNVEV (reference sequence).

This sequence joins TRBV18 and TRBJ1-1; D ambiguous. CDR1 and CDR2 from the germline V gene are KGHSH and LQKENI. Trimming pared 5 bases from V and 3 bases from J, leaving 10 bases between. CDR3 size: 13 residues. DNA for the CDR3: TGTGCCAGCTCAAATAACCGGGACACTGAAGCTTTCTTT. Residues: CASSNNRDTEAFF.

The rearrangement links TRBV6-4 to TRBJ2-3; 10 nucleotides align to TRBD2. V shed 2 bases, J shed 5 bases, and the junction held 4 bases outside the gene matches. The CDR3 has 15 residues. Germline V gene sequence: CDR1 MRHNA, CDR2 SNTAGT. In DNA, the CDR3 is TGTGCCAGCAGTGACGAGCGGGGGGGCAAAGATACGCAGTATTTT. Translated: CASSDERGGKDTQYF.

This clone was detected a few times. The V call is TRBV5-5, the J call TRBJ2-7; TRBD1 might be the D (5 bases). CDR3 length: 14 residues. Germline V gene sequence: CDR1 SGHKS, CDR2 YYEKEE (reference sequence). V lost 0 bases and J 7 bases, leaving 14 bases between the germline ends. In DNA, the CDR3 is TGTGCCAGCAGCTTGGAGTGGGGCTCGAGAGAGCAGTACGTC. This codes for CASSLEWGSREQYV.

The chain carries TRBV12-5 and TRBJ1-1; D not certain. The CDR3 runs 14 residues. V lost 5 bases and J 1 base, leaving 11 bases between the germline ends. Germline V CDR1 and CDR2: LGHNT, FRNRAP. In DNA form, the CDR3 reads TGTGCTAGTGGTACCCCACCTCGGAACACTGAAGCTTTCTTT. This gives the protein CASGTPPRNTEAFF. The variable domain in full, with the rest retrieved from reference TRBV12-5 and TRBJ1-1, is DARVTQTPRHKVTEMGQEVTMRCQPILGHNTVFWYRQTMMQGLELLAYFRNRAPLDDSGMPKDRFSAEMPDATLATLKIQPSEPRDSAVYFCASGTPPRNTEAFFGQGTRLTVV.

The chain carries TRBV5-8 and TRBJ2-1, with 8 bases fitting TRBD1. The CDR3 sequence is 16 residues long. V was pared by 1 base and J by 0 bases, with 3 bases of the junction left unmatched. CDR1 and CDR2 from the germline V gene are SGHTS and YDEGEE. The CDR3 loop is CASSLHGQGSYNEQFF. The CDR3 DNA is TGTGCCAGCAGCTTGCATGGACAGGGCTCCTACAATGAGCAGTTCTTC.

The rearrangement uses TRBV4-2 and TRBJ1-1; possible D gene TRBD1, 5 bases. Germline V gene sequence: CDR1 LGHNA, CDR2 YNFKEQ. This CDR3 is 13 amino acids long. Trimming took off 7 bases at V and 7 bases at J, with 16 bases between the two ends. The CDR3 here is CASTSRDSLEAFF. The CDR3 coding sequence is TGTGCCAGCACCTCCAGGGACTCCCTTGAAGCTTTCTTT.

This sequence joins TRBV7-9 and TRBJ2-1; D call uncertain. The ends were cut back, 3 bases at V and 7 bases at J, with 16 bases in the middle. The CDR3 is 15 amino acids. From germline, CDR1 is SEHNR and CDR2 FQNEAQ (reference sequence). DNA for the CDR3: TGTGCCAGCAGCTTGGTTCTGAAGGTTGGAAATGAGCAGTTCTTC. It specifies CASSLVLKVGNEQFF.

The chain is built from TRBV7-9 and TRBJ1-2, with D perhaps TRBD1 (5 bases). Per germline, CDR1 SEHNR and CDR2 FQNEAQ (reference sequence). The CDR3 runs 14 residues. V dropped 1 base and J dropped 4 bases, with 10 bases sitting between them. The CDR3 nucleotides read TGTGCCAGCAGCTTAGAGGCGGGGGGCTATGGCTACACCTTC. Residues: CASSLEAGGYGYTF.